This TCR beta chain was profiled in a study of T cell changes during pregnancy in multiple sclerosis. TCRdb's table, derived via immunoSEQ multiplex PCR, lists solely in-frame clones and lacks some. The data contain approximately 70,000 clones, around 90% of them singletons. Germline V gives CDR1 SGHRS, CDR2 YFSETQ. The CDR3 loop spans 17 amino acids. Between the trimmed V and J ends, which lost 0 bases and 4 bases, there was a span of 18 bases. The chain is built from TRBV5-1 and TRBJ2-3, with D maybe TRBD2 (7 bases). This sequence originates from a female donor in good health, enrolled as a control in a pregnancy study. The sequenced sample was peripheral blood, obtained in the first trimester of pregnancy. CDR3 coding DNA: TGCGCCAGCAGCTTGGCCAAAATGGGGGGGCAGGCAGATACGCAGTATTTT. Translated: CASSLAKMGGQADTQYF.